These T cell receptor beta chains were read from a single sample in a study of blood T cell repertoires in COVID-19. TCRdb's copy holds only in-frame clones and misses some; the assay was immunoSEQ multiplex PCR. The sample contains around 180,000 clones, 82% of which appear only once. Input material: peripheral blood. All receptors derive from a woman of 80 years or more with active or convalescent COVID-19. The CDR3 runs from the conserved cysteine through the conserved F or W. The D gene is left open where the match is weak. Clone size is not always given. Where it is, it says once, few, many or a class for expanded clones.

-	TRBV20-1	TRBJ1-2	-	TGCAGTGCTCGGACGAGCGGTGGCTACACCTTC	CSARTSGGYTF
-	TRBV3-1/TRBV3-2	TRBJ1-1	-	TGTGCCAGCAGCCAAGTCGCGGGACGGATGAACACTGAAGCTTTCTTT	CASSQVAGRMNTEAFF
-	TRBV13	TRBJ1-2	-	TGTGCCAGCAGCGCCCGTTCGGGGTATGGCTACACCTTC	CASSARSGYGYTF
-	TRBV9	TRBJ1-3	TRBD1	TGTGCCAGCAGCCCACAGGGGGCCCCCGGCTCTGGAAACACCATATATTTT	CASSPQGAPGSGNTIYF
-	TRBV5-4	TRBJ2-1	TRBD2	TGTGCCAGCAGCTTGGGCGGGAGGGGCAGCAATGAGCAGTTCTTC	CASSLGGRGSNEQFF
-	TRBV18	TRBJ1-2	TRBD1	TGTGCCAGCTCACCACCGGGGGGACGACAGGGAGGCTATGGCTACACCTTC	CASSPPGGRQGGYGYTF
-	TRBV5-1	TRBJ2-2	-	TGCGCCAGCAGCTTGGCCCGCGGGGGCCTGAACACCGGGGAGCTGTTTTTT	CASSLARGGLNTGELFF
-	TRBV21-1	TRBJ1-6	-	TGTGCCAGCAGCCCGTCGTCGGGGGGGCGTAATTCACCCCTCCACTTT	CASSPSSGGRNSPLHF
-	TRBV9	TRBJ1-1	-	TGTGCCAGCAGCCTGGGCCCGGACACTGAAGCTTTCTTT	CASSLGPDTEAFF
few	TRBV19	TRBJ2-7	-	TGTGCCAGTAGTATAAGGACAGCCTACGAGCAGTACTTC	CASSIRTAYEQYF
-	TRBV27	TRBJ1-1	-	TGTGCCAGCAGTTTGCAGGGAAGAGTCACTGAAGCTTTCTTT	CASSLQGRVTEAFF
-	TRBV5-1	TRBJ2-1	TRBD2	TGCGCCAGCAGCTCTAGCGGGGACCTATATGGGGGGCAGTTCTTC	CASSSSGDLYGGQFF
-	TRBV10-3	TRBJ1-1	-	TGTGCCATCATGCCTACGGAAGGGGGCACTGAAGCTTTCTTT	CAIMPTEGGTEAFF
-	TRBV5-4	TRBJ1-1	-	TGTGCCAGCAGCTTGGGGACAGTTAAAGCTTTCTTT	CASSLGTVKAFF
-	TRBV5-1	TRBJ2-5	-	TGCGCCAGCAGCTTGGGAACGGTATGGGAGACCCAGTACTTC	CASSLGTVWETQYF
-	TRBV7-3	TRBJ2-3	TRBD2	TGTGCCAGCAGCTATGCGAGTAGCGGGGCTGCAGGAGATACGCAGTATTTT	CASSYASSGAAGDTQYF
-	TRBV6-1	TRBJ1-1	-	TGTGCCAGCAGTGAATCTCCAGGGATGAACACTGAAGCTTTCTTT	CASSESPGMNTEAFF